This passage covers 32 T cell receptor beta chains from one sample sequenced in a study of T cell responses to AZD1222 COVID-19 vaccine. Assay used: immunoSEQ multiplex PCR; TCRdb lists only in-frame clones, some missing. The sample has roughly 90,000 clones; 80% to 90% are singletons. The sequenced sample was peripheral blood, obtained 28 days after the second AZD1222 dose. The receptors originated from an adult who received the AZD1222 COVID-19 vaccine.

The chain recombines TRBV30 with TRBJ2-7, with D tentatively TRBD1 or TRBD2 (5 bases each). V was trimmed by 6 bases and J by 4 bases, leaving 19 bases between them. CDR3 length: 14 residues. The V gene's germline CDR1 is GTSNPN and CDR2 SVGIG (reference sequence). CDR3 nucleotide sequence: TGTGCCTGCCCAGTCCCGGGACGGGAATACGAGCAGTACTTC. It encodes CACPVPGREYEQYF.

This clone was detected once. The chain carries TRBV28 and TRBJ1-5; 8 bases are a match to TRBD1. This CDR3 is built from 15 residues. CDR1 MDHEN and CDR2 SYDVKM come from the germline V gene. V trimming: 4 bases; J trimming: 2 bases; junction bases outside the gene matches: 4. CDR3 in amino acids: CASSSTGDGNQPQHF. In DNA, the CDR3 is TGTGCCAGCAGTTCGACAGGGGATGGCAATCAGCCCCAGCATTTT.

The chain links TRBV19 to TRBJ2-7, with D unresolved. The germline gives CDR1 LNHDA, CDR2 SQIVND (reference sequence). V was pared by 1 base and J by 2 bases, with 3 bases between. CDR3 length: 12 amino acids. The CDR3 sequence: CASSIGAYEQYF. In nucleotides, the CDR3 is TGTGCCAGTAGTATAGGAGCCTACGAGCAGTACTTC.

The chain uses TRBV4-2 and TRBJ2-1; D tentatively fits TRBD1 or TRBD2 (6 bases each). The CDR3 loop spans 16 amino acids. CDR1 is LGHNA and CDR2 is YNFKEQ in the germline V gene. The germline V and J ends were trimmed by 1 base and 8 bases, with 18 bases remaining between them. The CDR3 here is CASSQGGAGTRDEQFF. CDR3 nucleotide sequence: TGTGCCAGCAGCCAAGGGGGGGCAGGGACGAGGGATGAGCAGTTCTTC.

V gene TRBV6-5 combines with J gene TRBJ1-1; D is possibly TRBD1 (5 bases). Germline loops: CDR1 MNHEY, CDR2 SVGAGI. Trimming cost V 6 bases and J 1 base, with 12 bases left between them. The CDR3 extends over 14 amino acids. The CDR3 is CASSSGPKNTEAFF. CDR3 DNA: TGTGCCAGCAGCTCGGGACCGAAGAACACTGAAGCTTTCTTT.

The V and J genes are TRBV20-1 and TRBJ1-2, with a tentative D call TRBD1 (5 bases). The germline V gene encodes CDR1 DFQATT and CDR2 SNEGSKA (reference sequence). The CDR3 runs to 10 residues. The CDR3 region is CVTDRYGYTF. As DNA, the CDR3 is TGCGTGACAGACCGCTATGGCTACACCTTC.

This clone was detected a few times. The chain couples TRBV19 to TRBJ1-2; D unresolved. The CDR3 sequence is 12 residues long. Trimming left V 0 bases short and J 4 bases short, with 3 bases between. The germline V gene encodes CDR1 LNHDA and CDR2 SQIVND (reference sequence). CDR3 sequence: CASSIDPYGYTF. As DNA, the CDR3 is TGTGCCAGTAGTATAGATCCCTATGGCTACACCTTC. Combining the CDR3 with reference TRBV19 and TRBJ1-2 gives the whole variable domain DGGITQSPKYLFRKEGQNVTLSCEQNLNHDAMYWYRQDPGQGLRLIYYSQIVNDFQKGDIAEGYSVSREKKESFPLTVTSAQKNPTAFYLCASSIDPYGYTFGSGTRLTVV.

V and J are TRBV30 and TRBJ1-3; D is unclear. Germline V lookup: CDR1 GTSNPN, CDR2 SVGIG (reference sequence). The CDR3 loop spans 15 amino acids. V was shortened by 1 base and J by 1 base, with 11 bases between the two germline ends. CDR3: CAWSGGGNSGNTIYF. CDR3 sequence (DNA): TGTGCCTGGAGTGGCGGTGGGAATTCTGGAAACACCATATATTTT.

The genes are TRBV10-3 and TRBJ2-3; no definite D call. The CDR3 covers 11 residues. Germline V lookup: CDR1 ENHRY, CDR2 SYGVKD. V was shortened by 10 bases and J by 0 bases, with 5 bases between the two germline ends. CDR3 sequence: CATSSTDTQYF. DNA of the CDR3: TGTGCCACCTCTAGCACAGATACGCAGTATTTT.

The chain employs TRBV5-1 and TRBJ2-7; possibly TRBD1 for D (5 bases). Germline V gene lookup returns CDR1 SGHRS and CDR2 YFSETQ. This CDR3 comprises 13 residues. The ends were cut back, 2 bases at V and 3 bases at J, with 9 bases in the middle. In DNA form, the CDR3 reads TGCGCCAGCAGCTTTTCAGGGATCTACGAGCAGTACTTC. Protein: CASSFSGIYEQYF.

The rearrangement uses TRBV30 and TRBJ1-2; the match to TRBD1 covers 8 bases. The V gene end was trimmed by 5 bases and the J gene end by 4 bases; junction bases not matched to a gene: 6. Germline-derived CDR1 and CDR2 are GTSNPN and SVGIG (reference sequence). The CDR3 length is 13 residues. The CDR3 spells CAWATTGGYGYTF. The CDR3 bases are TGTGCCTGGGCCACCACAGGGGGCTATGGCTACACCTTC.

The rearrangement joins TRBV6-5 to TRBJ1-2; TRBD1 is a possible D gene (6 bases). V was pared by 1 base and J by 4 bases, with 13 bases between. Germline V gene lookup returns CDR1 MNHEY and CDR2 SVGAGI. This CDR3 region has 15 residues. The CDR3 DNA reads TGTGCCAGCAGTTACTTTCAGGGGACGGCCTATGGCTACACCTTC. This gives the protein CASSYFQGTAYGYTF.

This chain links TRBV28 with TRBJ1-2; D remains ambiguous. With 2 bases removed from V and 4 bases from J, the gap between germline ends came to 17 bases. The CDR3 extends over 16 amino acids. The germline V gene has CDR1 MDHEN and CDR2 SYDVKM. The CDR3 DNA reads TGTGCCAGCAGTTTAATCCTGATATTCTGGGGCTATGGCTACACCTTC. It translates to CASSLILIFWGYGYTF.

V usage is TRBV7-2 and J usage is TRBJ1-2; D ambiguous. Deletions cut 5 bases from V and 8 bases from J, with 12 bases between. Germline V gene sequence: CDR1 SGHTA, CDR2 FQGNSA. CDR3 size: 12 residues. CDR3 protein: CASSARVPGYTF. CDR3 coding DNA: TGTGCCAGCAGCGCCCGGGTCCCCGGCTACACCTTC. The entire variable domain, with the rest obtained from reference TRBV7-2 and TRBJ1-2, is as follows: GAGVSQSPSNKVTEKGKDVELRCDPISGHTALYWYRQSLGQGLEFLIYFQGNSAPDKSGLPSDRFSAERTGGSVSTLTIQRTQQEDSAVYLCASSARVPGYTFGSGTRLTVV.

The CDR3 sequence: CASSFGLAFGEQYF. The CDR3 DNA is TGTGCCAGCAGCTTCGGACTAGCGTTTGGCGAGCAGTACTTC. This sequence joins TRBV9 and TRBJ2-7; 9 bases map to TRBD2. The CDR3 spans 14 residues. J lost 6 bases, V lost 4 bases, and 8 bases had no gene match. Germline-derived CDR1 and CDR2 are SGDLS and YYNGEE.

The rearrangement joins TRBV20-1 to TRBJ1-2; D remains unclear. Germline CDR1 reads DFQATT; CDR2 reads SNEGSKA (reference sequence). The CDR3 spans 12 residues. The V and J ends lost 3 bases and 2 bases respectively, with 7 bases between them. The CDR3 DNA follows: TGCAGTGCTAGTAGACTAAACTATGGCTACACCTTC. Protein: CSASRLNYGYTF.

V and J are TRBV7-3 and TRBJ2-1, with D possibly TRBD1 on 5 matching bases. The V and J ends lost 5 bases and 0 bases respectively, with 11 bases between them. The CDR3 covers 15 residues. Germline values: CDR1 SGHTA, CDR2 FQGTGA. As DNA, the CDR3 is TGTGCCAGCAGCACGACAGTTAGCTCCTACAATGAGCAGTTCTTC. Protein product: CASSTTVSSYNEQFF.

The chain carries TRBV5-6 and TRBJ2-5; D remains unclear. The CDR3 totals 11 residues. Germline V CDR1 and CDR2: SGHDT, YYEEEE. Trimming removed 4 bases from V and 4 bases from J, with 5 bases in between. The DNA of the CDR3 is TGTGCCAGCAGCCGAGGAGAGACCCAGTACTTC. Amino acid sequence: CASSRGETQYF. The whole variable domain, filled in from reference TRBV5-6 and TRBJ2-5, reads DAGVTQSPTHLIKTRGQQVTLRCSPKSGHDTVSWYQQALGQGPQFIFQYYEEEERQRGNFPDRFSGHQFPNYSSELNVNALLLGDSALYLCASSRGETQYFGPGTRLLVL.

This chain uses TRBV3-1 (or the pseudogene TRBV3-2) with TRBJ2-7, with 9 bases that match TRBD1. The V segment lost 2 bases and the J segment 1 base; nucleotides outside the gene matches: 3. The length of the CDR3 is 15 residues. Germline V gene data show CDR1 as LGHDT and CDR2 as YNNKEL (reference sequence). The DNA of the CDR3 is TGTGCCAGCAGCCAATCAGGACAGGGGTCCTACGAGCAGTACTTC. This codes for CASSQSGQGSYEQYF.

This chain links TRBV19 with TRBJ1-5, with D tentatively TRBD1 (5 bases). The germline gives CDR1 LNHDA, CDR2 SQIVND (reference sequence). Trimming took 3 bases from V and 2 from J, leaving 14 bases between them. The CDR3 is 16 amino acids. The CDR3 spells CASSIKKGPGNQPQHF. Written as DNA, the CDR3 is TGTGCCAGTAGTATTAAGAAGGGACCAGGCAATCAGCCCCAGCATTTT.

The chain recombines TRBV4-3 with TRBJ1-4, with unresolved D. V dropped 0 bases and J dropped 8 bases, with 16 bases sitting between them. Germline CDR1 is LGHNA and CDR2 is YSLEER. The CDR3 sequence is 16 residues long. The CDR3 DNA reads as TGCGCCAGCAGCCAAGAGTTGGGAGGGAGTTTCGAAAAACTGTTTTTT. Amino acids: CASSQELGGSFEKLFF.

This clone was picked up one time. This chain uses TRBV6-5 with TRBJ1-5; D unclear. V was cut by 0 bases and J by 3 bases, with 9 bases left in between. Germline assignment: CDR1 MNHEY and CDR2 SVGAGI. This CDR3 is 15 amino acids long. The CDR3 here is CASSYSAEANQPQHF. The CDR3, as DNA: TGTGCCAGCAGTTACTCGGCTGAGGCCAATCAGCCCCAGCATTTT.

V gene TRBV6-2 or TRBV6-3 combines with J gene TRBJ1-1; TRBD1 matches at 7 bases. The CDR3 length is 14 residues. J was trimmed by 4 bases and V by 2 bases; bases with no gene match: 4. Germline V gene sequence: CDR1 MNHEY, CDR2 SVGEGT. The CDR3 protein is CASSYGAGGTEAFF. The CDR3 coding sequence is TGTGCCAGCAGTTACGGGGCAGGGGGCACTGAAGCTTTCTTT.

The chain combines TRBV6-2 or TRBV6-3 with TRBJ2-6; 9 bases match TRBD1. Germline assignment: CDR1 MNHEY and CDR2 SVGEGT. The CDR3 is 19 amino acids. The V and J ends lost 3 bases and 1 base, in that order; junction bases with no gene match: 10. The CDR3 coding sequence is TGTGCCAGCAGTTATATGGTCACAGGGGGCATTTCTGGGGCCAACGTCCTGACTTTC. Its protein product is CASSYMVTGGISGANVLTF.

The chain is built from TRBV27 and TRBJ2-5, with D unresolved. The CDR3 has 13 residues. The V end was cut by 2 bases, the J end by 2 bases, with 6 bases between. The germline V gene has CDR1 MNHEY and CDR2 SMNVEV (reference sequence). Here the CDR3 reads CASSLTLQETQYF. The CDR3 coding sequence is TGTGCCAGCAGTTTAACCCTACAAGAGACCCAGTACTTC.

This chain joins TRBV9 and TRBJ2-3, with D possibly being TRBD1 or TRBD2 (7 bases each). Germline V gene sequence: CDR1 SGDLS, CDR2 YYNGEE. The ends were cut back, 4 bases at V and 0 bases at J, with 15 bases in the middle. The CDR3 is 16 residues long. CDR3 region: CASSRSQGGSTDTQYF. The DNA for the CDR3 is TGTGCCAGCAGCCGAAGCCAGGGGGGGAGCACAGATACGCAGTATTTT.

The chain combines TRBV24-1 with TRBJ2-7; D tentatively fits TRBD1 or TRBD2 (6 bases each). V was shortened by 3 bases and J by 3 bases, with 11 bases between the two germline ends. Germline CDR1 is KGHDR and CDR2 is SFDVKD. The CDR3 totals 14 residues. The CDR3 loop reads CATSDHREDYEQYF. DNA of the CDR3: TGTGCCACCAGTGATCACAGGGAGGACTACGAGCAGTACTTC.

The chain employs TRBV30 and TRBJ1-5; 7 nucleotides line up with TRBD1. This CDR3 comprises 16 residues. Germline V gene lookup returns CDR1 GTSNPN and CDR2 SVGIG (reference sequence). V lost 2 bases to trimming and J lost 5 bases; unmatched junction nucleotides: 12. CDR3 nucleotides: TGTGCCTGGAGTAGAAGTTACAGGGGACATCATCAGCCCCAGCATTTT. The encoded protein is CAWSRSYRGHHQPQHF.

This clone was seen once. The J gene is TRBJ1-5, the V gene TRBV6-5; TRBD1 is a possible D gene (6 bases). Germline CDR1 reads MNHEY; CDR2 reads SVGAGI. The CDR3 length is 14 residues. V was clipped by 6 bases and J by 5 bases, with 14 bases between them. The CDR3, as DNA: TGTGCCAGCAGCACACAGGGATATGATCAGCCCCAGCATTTT. Amino acid sequence: CASSTQGYDQPQHF.

CDR3 in amino acids: CAITRTGNTEAFF. CDR3 sequence (DNA): TGTGCCATCACCAGGACAGGGAACACTGAAGCTTTCTTT. J is TRBJ1-1 and V is TRBV10-3, with 7 nucleotides matching TRBD1. Trimming at V came to 7 bases and at J to 1 base, leaving 3 bases not matched to a gene. Germline V gene data show CDR1 as ENHRY and CDR2 as SYGVKD. The CDR3 runs 13 residues.

V gene TRBV7-3 combines with J gene TRBJ1-4, with 9 bases identical to TRBD1. The J segment lost 3 bases and the V segment lost 3 bases, leaving 8 bases of the junction unmatched. Per germline, CDR1 SGHTA and CDR2 FQGTGA. There are 17 residues in the CDR3. The CDR3 region is CASSLGTDRGSNEKLFF. The CDR3 DNA sequence: TGTGCCAGCAGCTTGGGAACGGACAGGGGATCTAATGAAAAACTGTTTTTT.

The chain combines TRBV14 with TRBJ2-1; 7 bases fit TRBD2. With 4 bases clipped from V and 8 bases from J, the junction kept 11 bases outside the gene matches. The CDR3 is 15 amino acids. Germline-derived CDR1 and CDR2 are SGHDN and FVKESK. This CDR3 is CASSPHREVEDEQFF. CDR3 bases: TGTGCCAGCAGCCCCCACCGGGAGGTGGAAGATGAGCAGTTCTTC.